Below, 13 T cell receptor beta chains from the same sample are listed, as sequenced in a study of regulatory T cells in long-lasting Graves disease. Sequencing libraries for TCR beta were prepared with iRepertoire HTBI primers and Arm-PCR of CDR3 regions. Using its own MiXCR run on the multiplex PCR reads, TCRdb lists one record per CDR3 protein. The sample carries fewer than 650,000 distinct CDR3 sequences, roughly 16% recorded once. As for time point: newly diagnosed GD, antithyroid drugs for less than 3 months. Scientists built the TCR library using RNA that was extracted from PBMCs. This sample also appeared in a second study, on T cells in Graves' hyperthyroidism and ophthalmopathy.

The sequenced sample was peripheral blood mononuclear cells (PBMCs), obtained at new diagnosis, from a patient treated with antithyroid drugs. The source is a man aged 18-30 years with Graves disease.

This clonotype appeared a few times. V usage is TRBV6-2 or TRBV6-3 and J usage is TRBJ2-1; D gene unclear. The CDR3 totals 14 residues. Looked up from germline, CDR1 is MNHEY and CDR2 is SVGEGT. V was trimmed by 2 bases and J by 0 bases, leaving 5 bases between them. CDR3 bases: TGTGCCAGCAGTTACGAGAGCTCCTACAATGAGCAGTTCTTC. The encoded protein is CASSYESSYNEQFF.

Ten or more counts support this clonotype. V usage is TRBV5-1 and J usage is TRBJ2-3, with 9 bases that match TRBD1. The CDR3 is made up of 16 amino acids. Germline lookup yields CDR1 SGHRS and CDR2 YFSETQ. V lost 4 bases, J lost 4 bases, and 10 bases stayed unmatched. The CDR3 DNA sequence: TGCGCCAGCAGCCCACCGGGACAGGGTCTTCCAGATACGCAGTATTTT. Amino acid sequence: CASSPPGQGLPDTQYF. The variable domain in full, with the rest retrieved from reference TRBV5-1 and TRBJ2-3, is KAGVTQTPRYLIKTRGQQVTLSCSPISGHRSVSWYQQTPGQGLQFLFEYFSETQRNKGNFPGRFSGRQFSNSRSEMNVSTLELGDSALYLCASSPPGQGLPDTQYFGPGTRLTVL.

V gene TRBV9 combines with J gene TRBJ2-5; the D gene could be TRBD1 or TRBD2 (5 bases each). The CDR3 length is 14 residues. Germline V gene data show CDR1 as SGDLS and CDR2 as YYNGEE. V lost 4 bases, J lost 2 bases, and 12 bases lay in between. CDR3 sequence (DNA): TGTGCCAGCAGCCCCCGGGGCAGTCAAGAGACCCAGTACTTC. Amino acid sequence: CASSPRGSQETQYF.

This clonotype has a count of ten or more. This chain links TRBV30 with TRBJ1-2; 9 positions agree with TRBD1. The trim removed 1 base at V and 7 bases at J, leaving 13 bases unmatched. There are 16 residues in the CDR3. Germline loops: CDR1 GTSNPN, CDR2 SVGIG (reference sequence). The CDR3 here is CAWSGGGTGFMRGYTF. In DNA, the CDR3 is TGTGCCTGGAGTGGAGGGGGGACAGGGTTCATGCGTGGCTACACCTTC.

This clonotype was counted ten times or more. The chain carries TRBV18 and TRBJ1-2; 10 bases line up with TRBD1. The germline V gene encodes CDR1 KGHSH and CDR2 LQKENI. This CDR3 spans 15 amino acids. After removal of 0 bases from V and 6 bases from J, the junction contained 4 bases not matched to a gene. The CDR3 nucleotides are TGTGCCAGCTCACCACCGGGACAGGGGAAGGATGGCTACACCTTC. This codes for CASSPPGQGKDGYTF.

This clonotype appeared many times. J is TRBJ1-5 and V is TRBV2; TRBD1 is a possible D gene (6 bases). In germline, CDR1 is SNHLY, CDR2 FYNNEI. Trimming stripped 6 bases from V and 2 bases from J, with 14 bases between. This CDR3 has 15 residues. CDR3: CASSDTGTGNQPQHF. The CDR3 DNA reads as TGTGCCAGCAGCGATACAGGGACGGGCAATCAGCCCCAGCATTTT.

The V gene is TRBV28, the J gene TRBJ2-6; TRBD1 agrees at 9 bases. Germline CDR1 reads MDHEN; CDR2 reads SYDVKM. V dropped 2 bases and J dropped 0; count of bases not matched to a gene: 5. This CDR3 has 18 amino acids. In nucleotides, the CDR3 is TGTGCCAGCAGTTTAATGGGACAGGGAAGCTCTGGGGCCAACGTCCTGACTTTC. It is translated as CASSLMGQGSSGANVLTF.

This clonotype was recorded a few times. The CDR3 sequence is CASSLRDGSNQPQHF. CDR3 coding DNA: TGTGCCAGCTCACTCCGGGACGGCAGCAATCAGCCCCAGCATTTT. This rearrangement joins TRBV18 to TRBJ1-5, with D maybe TRBD1 (5 bases). Germline CDR1 and CDR2: KGHSH and LQKENI. V was trimmed by 4 bases and J by 1 base, leaving 11 bases between them. The CDR3 runs 15 residues.

V usage is TRBV20-1 and J usage is TRBJ2-7; 9 nucleotides match TRBD2. The germline CDR1 and CDR2 sequences are DFQATT and SNEGSKA (reference sequence). Losses at the gene ends were 3 bases for V and 0 bases for J; bases not matched to a gene: 6. The CDR3 sequence is 15 residues long. The CDR3 protein is CSARSLAGSSYEQYF. The CDR3 region has the DNA TGCAGTGCTAGGAGTCTAGCGGGATCCTCCTACGAGCAGTACTTC.

This clonotype has just a few counts. This rearrangement joins TRBV5-1 to TRBJ1-2, with TRBD1 matching 9 bases. Germline CDR1 SGHRS, CDR2 YFSETQ. The CDR3 has 14 residues. Germline trimming cut 4 bases from V and 6 bases from J; bases unmatched to any gene: 7. Here the CDR3 DNA reads TGCGCCAGCAGCCCGGGACAGGGCTCCAATGGCTACACCTTC. Encoded protein: CASSPGQGSNGYTF. The whole variable domain, remainder taken from reference TRBV5-1 and TRBJ1-2, is KAGVTQTPRYLIKTRGQQVTLSCSPISGHRSVSWYQQTPGQGLQFLFEYFSETQRNKGNFPGRFSGRQFSNSRSEMNVSTLELGDSALYLCASSPGQGSNGYTFGSGTRLTVV.

Many counts were recorded for this clonotype. The chain uses TRBV29-1 and TRBJ2-5, with 8 positions matching TRBD2. Germline V gene lookup returns CDR1 SQVTM and CDR2 ANQGSEA. The CDR3 has 13 amino acids. The ends lost 8 bases at V and 4 bases at J; junction bases unmatched: 9. Here the CDR3 reads CSLRRLAGETQYF. The CDR3 DNA sequence: TGCAGCTTAAGGCGGCTAGCGGGAGAGACCCAGTACTTC.

In this sample, this clonotype turned up a few times. The chain employs TRBV18 and TRBJ2-2; 7 bases align to TRBD1. The CDR3 spans 15 residues. Looked up from germline, CDR1 is KGHSH and CDR2 is LQKENI. The ends lost 8 bases at V and 7 bases at J; junction bases unmatched: 13. The CDR3: CASKTRGSMDGELFF. CDR3 DNA sequence: TGTGCCAGCAAGACCAGGGGGAGTATGGACGGGGAGCTGTTTTTT.

V gene TRBV28 combines with J gene TRBJ2-2; TRBD2 agrees at 11 bases. The V and J ends lost 3 bases and 5 bases, in that order; junction bases with no gene match: 8. Germline-derived CDR1 and CDR2 are MDHEN and SYDVKM. The CDR3 is made up of 17 amino acids. CDR3 DNA: TGTGCCAGCAGTTTCCGTGGGGTAGCGGGAGGGACCGGGGAGCTGTTTTTT. Its protein is CASSFRGVAGGTGELFF.